One T cell receptor (beta chain) is described in this entry. A read error may account for a junction end that differs from germline. This CDR3 region has 17 residues. Germline CDR1 reads SGHRS; CDR2 reads YFSETQ. TCRdb recomputed calls from the RT-PCR reads with MiXCR, one row per CDR3 protein. The table includes 550,000 to 750,000 distinct CDR3 sequences, approximately 14% detected once. What was sequenced was memory CD4+ T cells from blood. This chain uses TRBV5-1 with TRBJ2-2; 13 positions agree with TRBD2. The sequence was collected from a female donor in good health, serving as a healthy control. The CDR3 spells CASSLGTSGSNNGELFF. CDR3 sequence (DNA): TGCGCCAGCAGCTTGGGGACTAGCGGGAGTAACAACGGGGAGCTGTTTTTT.